This T cell receptor beta chain was sequenced during a study of OX40 agonist ivuxolimab in advanced cancers. On the study more broadly: Those enrolled were roughly 80% male, with a mean age of about 66 years and ages from 23 to 79. Checkpoint inhibitors had been given previously to roughly 40% of patients.

Trimming removed 3 bases from V and 8 bases from J, with 24 bases in between. Germline V gene data show CDR1 as SGDLS and CDR2 as YYNGEE. This CDR3 region has 17 residues. This table comes from immunoSEQ multiplex PCR, and its TCRdb copy is limited to in-frame clones, with some not included. Counted here are tens of thousands of clones, 70% to 85% occurring once; the ten biggest clones make up less than 45%. Of note for this clone: What it binds is not known.

Study-level findings and limits: Partial responders treated at 0.1-3.0 mg/kg exhibited clonal expansion among the lowest measured. The specificity for antigen of the expanded peripheral T cells was not determined.

This material consisted of CD4+ or CD8+ T cells sorted from blood, taken in a trial of the OX40 agonist ivuxolimab. This TCR derives from an adult with an advanced solid tumor such as melanoma, head and neck, liver or kidney cancer. The chain couples TRBV9 to TRBJ2-1; TRBD1 is a possible D gene (6 bases). The CDR3 is CASSEPREGDSGDEQFF. DNA for the CDR3: TGTGCCAGCAGCGAGCCGCGAGAGGGGGATTCGGGCGATGAGCAGTTCTTC.